The T cell receptor beta chain described here comes from a study of long-term antiretroviral therapy in people with HIV. This clone has a handful of counts. Samples were assayed with immunoSEQ v3.0 at survey level. Generated by immunoSEQ multiplex PCR, the TCRdb table keeps only in-frame clones and is missing some. Of around 37,000 clones in the sample, roughly 85% were seen once. J lost 3 bases, V lost 6 bases, and 5 bases had no gene match. CDR3 length: 14 amino acids. Germline values: CDR1 LNHDA, CDR2 SQIVND (reference sequence). This sample comprised unsorted PBMCs, obtained around 3.3 years after starting antiretroviral therapy. The origin of this receptor is a man aged 18-30 years with HIV. This chain links TRBV19 with TRBJ1-5; 7 bases align to TRBD1. The CDR3 loop reads CASSDRAANQPQHF. For the CDR3, the DNA is TGTGCCAGTAGCGACAGGGCCGCCAATCAGCCCCAGCATTTT. Based on the CDR3 plus reference TRBV19 and TRBJ1-5, the full variable domain is DGGITQSPKYLFRKEGQNVTLSCEQNLNHDAMYWYRQDPGQGLRLIYYSQIVNDFQKGDIAEGYSVSREKKESFPLTVTSAQKNPTAFYLCASSDRAANQPQHFGDGTRLSIL.